This T cell receptor (beta chain) was sequenced for a study of blood T cell repertoires in COVID-19. Study at large: Material from acute and convalescent COVID-19 was sourced from the United States, Italy and Spain. PBMCs, B-cell-depleted T cells, or T cells were the source of the cDNA or gDNA that made up the material.

Everyone who took part was 18 to 89 years old, and they came from about two dozen US areas. The recovered donors of Cohort 3 showed two negative PCRs, clearance, or symptom resolution. CDR3 length equals 13 residues. Unmatched junction bases numbered 0, after V lost 6 bases and J lost 1 base. Looked up from germline, CDR1 is SGHTA and CDR2 is FQGNSA. Using immunoSEQ multiplex PCR, the repertoire was profiled, and TCRdb retains in-frame clones only, with some absent. The sample has more than 400,000 clones, about 92% seen once. This clonotype originated in a man between 18 and 29 years old who had recovered from COVID-19. The specimen was PBMCs or T cells enriched from blood (not recorded which). The chain has TRBV7-2 and TRBJ1-1, with 9 bases lining up with TRBD1. This chain's CDR3 is CASRGQGNTEAFF. The CDR3 DNA is TGTGCCAGCAGGGGACAGGGGAACACTGAAGCTTTCTTT.